This T cell receptor (beta chain) was identified in a study of T-cell memory formation after mild COVID-19. Study summary: Largely, the TCR clusters proved donor specific.

Trimming pared 5 bases from V and 7 bases from J, leaving 9 bases between. In germline, CDR1 is MNHEY, CDR2 SVGAGI. The CDR3 runs 11 residues. This clonotype was recorded many times. Antigen: not known. Study findings and constraints: Whether second-wave clones peaking at day 37 were SARS-CoV-2 specific went unconfirmed.

The authors produced TCR alpha and TCR beta cDNA libraries with sample barcodes and UMIs by 5'RACE using constant-segment primers. Each CDR3 protein is one row after TCRdb ran MiXCR on the 5' RACE reads. The sample consists of around 200,000 distinct CDR3 sequences, over 9% of them appearing once. Sequencing used PBMCs or a T cell subset sorted from them (not recorded which). The source is a young man who had mild COVID-19 (a few samples of this study predate the infection). Cell type and time point are not known. V and J are TRBV6-5 and TRBJ2-7; D is unresolved. This CDR3 is CASSKGKEQYV. The DNA for the CDR3 is TGTGCCAGCAGTAAGGGTAAAGAGCAGTACGTC.